This TCR beta chain was recovered during a study of shared clonotypes between healthy human individuals (dated by TCRdb to about 2020). For context, the study as a whole: The cohort comprised two women and three men aged 18 to 49 years. To estimate repertoire size and how much clonotypes are shared between individuals, the study performed deep sequencing of blood TCR repertoires from roughly five healthy adults. For each donor, CD4 naive and CD4 memory were each given three plates, CD8 naive was given two plates, and CD8 memory was given one plate. Per donor, leukapheresis produced somewhere between about 0.8 and 9 billion PBMCs. To increase sequencing depth and limit assay-specific biases, different laboratories used diverse techniques to prepare libraries and sequence TCR repertoires. The research as a whole found: Clonotypes shared by all four sorted-subset donors showed higher generation probabilities than non-shared clonotypes. Even with the large sequencing depth, rarefaction of the sorted-subset datasets indicated that sequencing was incomplete. Sharing across several donors was observed for roughly 5% of naive CD4, over 3% of naive CD8, around 2.5% of memory CD4, and less than 0.45% of memory CD8 clonotypes. The small number of donors limited the genetic and exposure-history diversity represented. Estimated clonotype richness was generally larger for naive than for memory subsets. Pairwise subsampling led to the expectation that sequencing depth would affect the degree of clonotype sharing among donors. Only blood was sampled, and tissue TCR repertoires likely differ from those in blood.

Healthy HIV-negative adults with no recently reported acute infections or vaccinations were included as donors. Only Caucasian adults living in Nashville, Tennessee, USA were represented among the donors. CD4+ T cells were enriched by magnetic negative selection, after which naive cells were positively selected on CD45RA and the negative fraction was taken as the memory subset. Blood was obtained by leukapheresis, after which PBMCs were separated by Ficoll-Histopaque density gradient centrifugation and cryopreserved in liquid nitrogen vapor phase. Purity and quantity of every magnetically sorted T cell population were checked by analytical flow cytometry. From each sorted fraction, genomic DNA was isolated and quantified by UV absorbance on a Nanodrop 2000c. CDR1 is given as SGHTA and CDR2 as FQGTGA, both from the germline V gene. V is clipped by 4 bases and J by 5 bases, and the sequence between their germline boundaries is 8 bases long. The CDR3 measures 13 amino acids from cysteine to phenylalanine. CDR3 DNA only is kept here, 39 bases in frame from base 1.

Regarding this clone: No cognate antigen has been identified for it. Base qualities are missing; no much larger clone stands one base away.

Using the deep immunoSEQ assay, TCR CDR3 regions were amplified from genomic DNA by multiplex PCR. Genomic DNA extracted from each cell subset was distributed evenly over all wells of several immunoSEQ 96-well plates, and each plate served as one replicate. For sorted subsets, each replicate PCR was loaded with 150 to 250 ng genomic DNA, equivalent to 25,000 to 30,000 T cell genomes. Purified libraries were measured with a Qubit 3.0 fluorometer, size-checked on a Bioanalyzer 2100, and measured again with the KAPA Library Quantification kit. Every immunoSEQ 96-well plate was sequenced on a dedicated single-read 150-cycle Illumina NextSeq 550 flow cell. As for the original processing: Because the immunoSEQ output held only junctional sequences and lacked quality scores, the filtering could not match the filtering applied to full-length reads. To assign V/J genes and CDR3, sequences were annotated against IMGT germline references using PyIR, a Python wrapper for IgBLAST v1.9. Reads were filtered out if the reads had weak V/J assignments (E-value above 1e-6), no CDR3, stop codons, out-of-frame junctions, or ambiguous translated residues. A V3J clonotype was defined by an identical inferred V gene, J gene, and CDR3 amino acid sequence. Percentage overlap between repertoires was calculated by dividing the number of shared unique clonotypes by the size of the smaller repertoire. RTK rarefaction, the Chao1 estimator, and Recon v2.1 estimates of unobserved clonotypes were used to assess repertoire richness. Generation probabilities for all TCRbeta clonotypes obtained by the gDNA method from a handful of donors were computed using OLGA. Here the immuneACCESS table is served through TCRdb, limited to in-frame sequences with V and J called. Missing clones are a known gap in these copies; in checked studies unresolved V genes cover under half, and the rest lacks a known reason. V and J calls and clone size are those listed in that table; D and trimming were worked out from the DNA. This sample gives roughly 2.2 million clones in total; roughly 90% of them show up just once. The biggest ten clones account for around 0.35% of the sample.

The clonotype comes from a man between 18 and 29 years old in good health. Some clones in this sample may be carry-over from other donors' samples. Material: naive CD4+ T cells from PBMCs. This specimen's cell subset or site label, interpreted: CD45RA+ positively selected. Here the chain combines TRBV7-3 and TRBJ2-2; the D segment may tentatively be TRBD1 or TRBD2, each giving 5 matched bases. CDR3 protein: CASSWDRTGELFF. The DNA sequence is TGTGCCAGCAGCTGGGACCGAACCGGGGAGCTGTTTTTT.